The clone carrying this TCR beta chain turned up a few times. Antigen: not known. The sample comes from a study of blood T cells in healthy people across ages. Healthy Russian Caucasian donors spanned ages roughly 6 to 90 years. Study observations and caveats: CMV infection status of these donors was not known. Long-lived donors carried more naive CD4+ cells and greater diversity than aged donors.

Using a J-beta primer mix together with a sample-barcoded 5' primer, a second PCR was run for roughly 6 to 12 cycles. Samples each returned at least 3 million CDR3-containing paired-end reads. TCRdb reprocessed the 5' RACE reads via MiXCR and lists one record per CDR3 protein. The sample lists some 780,000 distinct CDR3 sequences; 56% were seen once. V lost 1 base to trimming and J lost 7 bases, with 8 bases between them. Germline V CDR1 and CDR2: SGHTA, FQGNSA. This CDR3 comprises 13 residues. The material sequenced was blood. This receptor was identified in a man aged 35-49 years in good health. The chain links TRBV7-2 to TRBJ1-5; D is unclear. This CDR3 is CASSLVADQPQHF. CDR3 nucleotide sequence: TGTGCCAGCAGCTTAGTGGCAGACCAGCCCCAGCATTTT.